The rows below give T cell receptor beta chains drawn from one sample of a study of blood T cell repertoires in COVID-19. Measured with immunoSEQ multiplex PCR; TCRdb has only the in-frame clones, and not every one. The sample yields 200,000 to 300,000 clones, approximately 89% seen once. Specimen: peripheral blood. The receptor source for this set is a woman aged 25 to 45 with COVID-19, enrolled during active disease. Each CDR3 is given with its conserved first and last residue. A D gene is named only where the DNA matches it firmly. Clone size, where shown, is once, few, many, or a class for clones that have expanded.

>-|-|TRBV28|TRBJ1-5
CASSLWGAIDQPQHF
TGTGCCAGCAGTTTATGGGGGGCTATCGATCAGCCCCAGCATTTT
>TRBD2|-|TRBV7-2|TRBJ2-2
CASSSLTSGRTFPPGELFF
TGTGCCAGCAGCTCACTGACTAGCGGGCGAACCTTTCCCCCCGGGGAGCTGTTTTTT
>TRBD1|once|TRBV11-2|TRBJ1-2
CASSQGQGAYGYTF
TGTGCCAGCAGCCAGGGACAGGGGGCCTATGGCTACACCTTC
>-|-|TRBV2|TRBJ2-5
CASSRVQETQYF
TGTGCCAGCAGCAGGGTACAAGAGACCCAGTACTTC
>-|-|TRBV7-9|TRBJ1-2
CANSFRDKGGYTF
TGTGCCAACAGCTTCCGGGACAAGGGCGGGTACACCTTC
>-|-|TRBV5-4|TRBJ1-1
CASSFEFRGVTEAFF
TGTGCCAGCAGCTTTGAATTTAGGGGTGTCACTGAAGCTTTCTTT
>TRBD2|-|TRBV2|TRBJ2-1
CASSEGLAGGPRQFF
TGTGCCAGCAGTGAGGGGCTAGCGGGAGGGCCCCGGCAGTTCTTC
>-|-|TRBV9|TRBJ1-1
CASSHGSAWNTEAFF
TGTGCCAGCAGCCACGGGTCCGCCTGGAACACTGAAGCTTTCTTT
>-|-|TRBV19|TRBJ1-2
CASSTQVYGYTF
TGTGCCAGTAGTACCCAGGTCTATGGCTACACCTTC
>-|-|TRBV7-7|TRBJ2-2
CASSLWGPQEELFF
TGTGCTAGCAGCTTATGGGGCCCCCAGGAGGAGCTGTTTTTT
>TRBD1|-|TRBV6-6|TRBJ1-1
CASSQALDRGFEAFF
TGTGCCAGCAGTCAAGCCCTCGACAGGGGCTTTGAAGCTTTCTTT
>TRBD1|-|TRBV24-1|TRBJ2-3
CATSGTGKLDTQYF
TGTGCCACCAGCGGGACAGGGAAACTCGATACGCAGTATTTT
>-|-|TRBV6-5|TRBJ2-1
CASSFPGAPNNEQFF
TGTGCCAGCAGTTTCCCAGGGGCCCCCAACAATGAGCAGTTCTTC
>TRBD2|-|TRBV7-8|TRBJ2-7
CASSQGGLAGGAYEQYF
TGTGCCAGCAGCCAGGGGGGACTAGCGGGCGGGGCCTACGAGCAGTACTTC
>-|-|TRBV6-5|TRBJ2-1
CASSLDWSSYNEQFF
TGTGCCAGCAGCCTGGACTGGAGCTCCTACAATGAGCAGTTCTTC
>TRBD2|-|TRBV4-2|TRBJ2-7
CASSQDLAAGDYEQYF
TGTGCCAGCAGCCAAGATTTGGCAGCGGGGGATTACGAGCAGTACTTC
>-|once|TRBV30|TRBJ2-5
CAWSGSGFQETQYF
TGTGCCTGGAGTGGAAGCGGGTTCCAAGAGACCCAGTACTTC
>TRBD2|-|TRBV6-5|TRBJ2-7
CASSPRTSGSTQYF
TGTGCCAGCAGTCCAAGGACTAGCGGGTCTACGCAGTACTTC
>-|-|TRBV15|TRBJ2-5
CATSRPDRTPQETQYF
TGTGCCACCAGCAGACCAGACCGGACACCCCAAGAGACCCAGTACTTC
>TRBD2|-|TRBV4-2|TRBJ2-3
CASGLAGGPDTQYF
TGTGCCAGCGGACTAGCGGGAGGGCCAGATACGCAGTATTTT
>-|-|TRBV7-2|TRBJ2-3
CASSPGGGTDTPYF
TGTGCCAGCAGCCCCGGAGGAGGAACAGATACGCCGTATTTT
>-|-|TRBV6-5|TRBJ1-2
CASSLGDSPGYGYTF
TGTGCCAGCAGTCTCGGGGACTCCCCGGGCTATGGCTACACCTTC
>-|-|TRBV4-1|TRBJ1-1
CASSQEPGVNTEAFF
TGCGCCAGCAGCCAAGAACCAGGCGTGAACACTGAAGCTTTCTTT
>-|-|TRBV19|TRBJ2-2
CASSNSFNTGELFF
TGTGCCAGTAGTAACAGCTTTAACACCGGGGAGCTGTTTTTT
>TRBD2|-|TRBV7-8|TRBJ2-3
CASSPERGAQYF
TGTGCCAGCAGCCCAGAGCGGGGAGCGCAGTATTTT
>-|-|TRBV7-9|TRBJ2-1
CASSLEVRSSYNEQFF
TGTGCCAGCAGCTTAGAGGTTAGGAGCTCCTACAATGAGCAGTTCTTC
>-|-|TRBV28|TRBJ1-1
CASSRNRVEKTEAFF
TGTGCCAGCAGTCGGAACAGGGTTGAGAAGACTGAAGCTTTCTTT
>TRBD2|-|TRBV20-1|TRBJ2-2
CSASRAGENTGELFF
TGCAGTGCTAGTCGGGCGGGGGAGAACACCGGGGAGCTGTTTTTT
>TRBD1|-|TRBV7-9|TRBJ2-1
CASSLNMVTGMDDEQFF
TGTGCCAGCAGCTTAAATATGGTGACAGGGATGGACGATGAGCAGTTCTTC
>TRBD1|-|TRBV27|TRBJ1-2
CASARQGLNYGYTF
TGTGCCAGCGCTCGACAGGGTTTAAACTATGGCTACACCTTC
>TRBD1|-|TRBV28|TRBJ1-5
CASSYLDRDNQPQHF
TGTGCCAGCAGTTATCTGGACAGGGACAATCAGCCCCAGCATTTT
>-|-|TRBV4-1|TRBJ2-3
CASSQVRRTLSTDTQYF
TGCGCCAGCAGCCAAGTGAGGCGGACACTTAGCACAGATACGCAGTATTTT
>-|-|TRBV6-5|TRBJ1-2
CASSAQGRGTYGYTF
TGTGCCAGCAGCGCACAGGGTAGGGGGACCTATGGCTACACCTTC
>TRBD1|-|TRBV6-5|TRBJ1-1
CASSTRTGGNTEAFF
TGTGCCAGCAGTACAAGGACAGGGGGGAACACTGAAGCTTTCTTT
>TRBD2|-|TRBV19|TRBJ2-1
CASSASLAGGDNEQFF
TGTGCCAGTAGCGCGTCCCTAGCGGGAGGGGACAATGAGCAGTTCTTC
>TRBD2|-|TRBV5-1|TRBJ2-3
CASSSGASGGPTDTQYF
TGCGCCAGCAGCTCAGGGGCTAGCGGGGGGCCGACAGATACGCAGTATTTT
>TRBD1|-|TRBV9|TRBJ2-3
CASSEQGTRFPDTQYF
TGTGCCAGCAGCGAACAGGGGACCCGTTTTCCAGATACGCAGTATTTT
>-|-|TRBV7-2|TRBJ1-5
CASSSSGQPQHF
TGTGCCAGCAGCTCCTCGGGTCAGCCCCAGCATTTT
>TRBD1|-|TRBV11-2|TRBJ2-1
CASSRDRVLGNEQFF
TGTGCCAGCAGCCGTGACAGGGTGTTGGGCAATGAGCAGTTCTTC
>-|-|TRBV25-1|TRBJ1-3
CASSRQGNTIYF
TGTGCCAGCTCGAGACAGGGAAACACCATATATTTT
>TRBD2|-|TRBV7-8|TRBJ2-2
CASSTSGLNTGELFF
TGTGCCAGCAGCACTAGCGGGTTGAACACCGGGGAGCTGTTTTTT
>-|-|TRBV25-1|TRBJ1-2
CASSEYGTPGGYTF
TGTGCCAGCAGTGAATACGGGACTCCCGGAGGCTACACCTTC
>-|once|TRBV6-2/TRBV6-3|TRBJ1-2
CASSPEGQGLYGYTF
TGTGCCAGCAGTCCCGAGGGGCAGGGACTGTATGGCTACACCTTC
>TRBD2|-|TRBV10-3|TRBJ2-1
CAISESWTSGRNEQFF
TGTGCCATCAGTGAGTCCTGGACTAGCGGGAGGAATGAGCAGTTCTTC
>-|-|TRBV25-1|TRBJ1-5
CASSDGGLNQPQHF
TGTGCCAGCAGTGACGGCGGACTTAATCAGCCCCAGCATTTT
>-|-|TRBV4-1|TRBJ1-1
CASSQSSQGFSEAFF
TGCGCCAGCAGCCAATCGTCGCAGGGGTTTTCTGAAGCTTTCTTT
>-|-|TRBV7-2|TRBJ1-5
CASSLAQGSSQPQHF
TGTGCCAGCAGCTTAGCGCAGGGGTCAAGTCAGCCCCAGCATTTT
>-|-|TRBV6-5|TRBJ1-1
CASSYYRSNTEAFF
TGTGCCAGCAGTTACTACAGATCGAACACTGAAGCTTTCTTT
>TRBD2|once|TRBV7-2|TRBJ2-5
CASSTGLARETQYF
TGTGCCAGCAGCACCGGACTAGCCCGGGAGACCCAGTACTTC
>TRBD1|-|TRBV9|TRBJ1-1
CASSVRQGSFPRDTEAFF
TGTGCCAGCAGCGTTCGACAGGGTTCTTTTCCGAGGGACACTGAAGCTTTCTTT
>TRBD1|-|TRBV28|TRBJ2-5
CASSSPVTGHQETQYF
TGTGCCAGCAGTTCCCCGGTGACAGGGCACCAAGAGACCCAGTACTTC
>-|-|TRBV27|TRBJ1-1
CASRPKGRTEAFF
TGTGCCAGCCGCCCAAAGGGGAGGACTGAAGCTTTCTTT
>-|few|TRBV7-9|TRBJ2-1
CASSFQGRTGEQFF
TGTGCCAGCAGCTTCCAGGGCCGGACCGGTGAGCAGTTCTTC